This TCR beta chain comes out of a study of tumor and adjacent non-tumor tissue in lung cancer. The library came from three nested PCR rounds adapted from ARM-PCR protocols. From the multiplex PCR reads, TCRdb called clonotypes with MiXCR, one entry per CDR3 protein. The table lists tens of thousands of distinct CDR3 sequences, approximately 71% of them singletons, with around 12% in the top ten. RNA was extracted from bulk tissue without any cell sorting. Comments on this clonotype: Its antigen is still unknown. Compared with germline, one end of the junction differs, possibly owing to a read error.

Germline CDR1 SQVTM, CDR2 ANQGSEA. This CDR3 has 12 residues. Study outcomes and limitations: TCR diversity was significantly greater in tumor than normal lung tissue. Top 100 clones took a larger repertoire share in normal lung.

Sequencing input: lung tumor tissue. V gene TRBV29-1 combines with J gene TRBJ1-2; the D gene is possibly TRBD1 (5 bases). This clonotype was obtained from a woman aged 65 to 85 with non-small cell lung cancer. The DNA for the CDR3 is TGCAGTGTTGGGGGGGTATCTTATGGCTACACCTTC. This translates into CSVGGVSYGYTF.